This record concerns one T cell receptor beta chain sequence. This sample is drawn from a study of blood T cell repertoires in COVID-19. Overall study: Samples of COVID-19 (acute and convalescent) were obtained from the United States, Italy and Spain. Sources were T cells, B-cell-depleted T cells, or PBMCs; the material itself was cDNA or gDNA.

Authors' methods: Amplification of reference gene primers was used by the study to estimate nucleated cell counts. Sequencing used immunoSEQ multiplex PCR; TCRdb keeps in-frame clones, though not all of them. D and trimming come from the DNA, and the V and J calls and clone size come from that table. The sample gives 150,000 or so clones, roughly 89% of which show up once; less than 6.5% is in the top ten. Germline V gene sequence: CDR1 MNHEY, CDR2 SVGAGI. The CDR3 loop spans 14 amino acids. J was trimmed by 3 bases and V by 2 bases; bases with no gene match: 3. This TCR was recovered from a human donor in a cohort sampled during active COVID-19. J is TRBJ2-5 and V is TRBV6-5; 7 bases agree with TRBD1. Sequenced: peripheral blood. The chain's CDR3 is CASSYIGQEETQYF. The CDR3 DNA is TGTGCCAGCAGTTACATCGGACAGGAAGAGACCCAGTACTTC.